This T cell receptor beta chain is from a study of T cells after yellow fever vaccination. Per germline, CDR1 MNHEY and CDR2 SVGEGT. Unmatched junction bases numbered 1, after V lost 2 bases and J lost 2 bases. This CDR3 has 15 amino acids. As TCR cDNA was made by 5'RACE template switching, a universal primer site and UMIs were added. TCRdb itself ran the 5' RACE reads through MiXCR, one entry per CDR3 protein. The table shows about 350,000 distinct CDR3 sequences, with approximately 12% occurring only once. This clonotype was recorded a few times. The antigen is not known. The study, taken as a whole, reports: Abundant clonotypes from the bulk population could get into FACS-sorted repertoires as contaminants. A weaker but faster secondary response was observed, peaking on day 5 versus 15. In post-booster samples, most primary-vaccination clones reappeared (approximately 95% CD4, roughly 89% CD8).

The clonotype was recovered from a man between 18 and 29 years old who received the YFV17D yellow fever vaccine. The chain uses TRBV6-2 or TRBV6-3 and TRBJ2-1; 9 positions match TRBD2. Source: CD4+ T cells sorted from PBMCs, taken 15 days after the yellow fever booster vaccination. CDR3 DNA: TGTGCCAGCAGTTACGGGACTAGCACCTACAATGAGCAGTTCTTC. Its protein product is CASSYGTSTYNEQFF.